These 14 T cell receptor beta chains were all obtained from the same sample, sequenced in a study of T cells in localized non-small cell lung cancer. Assay: immunoSEQ multiplex PCR; the TCRdb copy retains only in-frame clones and omits some. The sample contains around 41,000 clones, 83% of which appear only once. Sequenced material: PBMCs, taken before any cancer treatment. Receptors were obtained from a man aged 35-75 years with stage II lung adenocarcinoma.

The rearrangement links TRBV6-6 to TRBJ1-1; D is ambiguous. Trimming left V 6 bases short and J 5 bases short, with 13 bases between. CDR1 is MNHNY and CDR2 is SVGAGI in the germline V gene (reference sequence). The CDR3 spans 13 residues. CDR3 amino acids: CASSHGGRTEAFF. DNA for the CDR3: TGTGCCAGCAGCCATGGAGGGAGGACTGAAGCTTTCTTT.

The chain has TRBV5-1 and TRBJ2-2; tentatively, D is TRBD1 (6 bases). Trimming left V 2 bases short and J 4 bases short, with 15 bases between. This CDR3 is built from 16 residues. The germline V gene has CDR1 SGHRS and CDR2 YFSETQ. The CDR3 nucleotides read TGCGCCAGCAGCTTAACAGGGATAGGGGTCACCGGGGAGCTGTTTTTT. It encodes CASSLTGIGVTGELFF.

The chain joins TRBV10-3 to TRBJ2-7; 7 nucleotides align to TRBD1. The CDR3 totals 15 residues. Trimming removed 3 bases from V and 4 bases from J; junction bases left unmatched: 9. Germline assignment: CDR1 ENHRY and CDR2 SYGVKD. CDR3 sequence reads: CAISDPGQTSYEQYF. The CDR3 nucleotides are TGTGCCATCAGTGATCCGGGACAGACCTCTTACGAGCAGTACTTC.

V gene TRBV10-3 combines with J gene TRBJ2-2, with 7 bases lining up with TRBD2. The J segment lost 5 bases and the V segment lost 5 bases, leaving 2 bases of the junction unmatched. Germline CDR1 is ENHRY and CDR2 is SYGVKD. The CDR3 is 13 amino acids. CDR3 protein: CAISPGGTGELFF. The CDR3 coding sequence is TGTGCCATCAGTCCCGGGGGGACCGGGGAGCTGTTTTTT.

This clone was seen only a few times. The chain has TRBV27 and TRBJ1-5, with TRBD1 matching over 7 bases. The CDR3 covers 18 residues. Germline V lookup: CDR1 MNHEY, CDR2 SMNVEV (reference sequence). Trimming at V came to 4 bases and at J to 4 bases, leaving 16 bases not matched to a gene. Here the CDR3 reads CASSSTQGMGFRNQPQHF. The CDR3 DNA reads TGTGCCAGCAGTTCGACACAGGGGATGGGCTTTAGAAATCAGCCCCAGCATTTT.

The V call is TRBV28, the J call TRBJ2-2; TRBD2 matches at 8 bases. The CDR3 covers 15 residues. Germline CDR1 is MDHEN and CDR2 is SYDVKM. Losses at the gene ends were 6 bases for V and 2 bases for J; bases not matched to a gene: 5. The CDR3 DNA sequence: TGTGCCAGCAGACGGACTAGCCCTAACACCGGGGAGCTGTTTTTT. Amino acids: CASRRTSPNTGELFF.

J is TRBJ2-2 and V is TRBV6-5, with 8 bases fitting TRBD2. The trim removed 10 bases at V and 0 bases at J, leaving 1 base unmatched. The germline V gene encodes CDR1 MNHEY and CDR2 SVGAGI. The CDR3 totals 13 residues. CDR3 sequence: CAIGGANTGELFF. CDR3 bases: TGTGCCATCGGGGGGGCGAACACCGGGGAGCTGTTTTTT.

V is TRBV9 and J is TRBJ2-7; D not certain. Trimming shortened V by 0 bases and J by 0 bases, and 7 bases separated the two germline ends. The CDR3 runs 14 residues. Germline lookup yields CDR1 SGDLS and CDR2 YYNGEE. The CDR3 sequence is CASSVGYGSYEQYF. For the CDR3, the DNA is TGTGCCAGCAGCGTAGGATACGGCTCCTACGAGCAGTACTTC.

The CDR3 nucleotides read TGTGCCAGCAGTTACTCCCAGTCCACAGATACGCAGTATTTT. Translating it yields CASSYSQSTDTQYF. The chain links TRBV6-5 to TRBJ2-3, with D hard to call. The CDR3 extends over 14 amino acids. The V end lost 0 bases, the J end lost 2 bases, and 6 bases lay between the germline ends. Germline V gene lookup returns CDR1 MNHEY and CDR2 SVGAGI.

This clone was seen a single time. This rearrangement joins TRBV4-1 to TRBJ2-7; 12 bases fit TRBD2. The CDR3 runs to 15 residues. The J segment lost 2 bases and the V segment lost 4 bases, leaving 3 bases of the junction unmatched. Germline CDR1 MGHRA, CDR2 YSYEKL. As DNA, the CDR3 is TGCGCCAGCAGCCCCGGACTAGCGGGACCCTACGAGCAGTACTTC. It codes for CASSPGLAGPYEQYF.

The chain joins TRBV10-1 to TRBJ2-6; D possibly corresponds to TRBD2 (7 bases). This CDR3 is 17 amino acids long. Looked up from germline, CDR1 is WNHNN and CDR2 is SYGVQD (reference sequence). Trimming cost V 10 bases and J 0 bases, with 19 bases left between them. The CDR3 sequence is CATRGRDKASGANVLTF. The CDR3 bases are TGCGCCACCCGGGGGAGGGACAAAGCCTCTGGGGCCAACGTCCTGACTTTC.

V and J are TRBV5-1 and TRBJ2-7; 9 bases match TRBD1. Germline V gene lookup returns CDR1 SGHRS and CDR2 YFSETQ. There are 17 residues in the CDR3. With 0 bases clipped from V and 0 bases from J, the junction kept 7 bases outside the gene matches. The chain's CDR3 is CASSLGGQGSSSYEQYF. CDR3 sequence (DNA): TGCGCCAGCAGCTTGGGGGGACAGGGCTCTAGCTCCTACGAGCAGTACTTC. The whole variable domain, remainder taken from reference TRBV5-1 and TRBJ2-7, is KAGVTQTPRYLIKTRGQQVTLSCSPISGHRSVSWYQQTPGQGLQFLFEYFSETQRNKGNFPGRFSGRQFSNSRSEMNVSTLELGDSALYLCASSLGGQGSSSYEQYFGPGTRLTVT.

The chain has TRBV6-5 and TRBJ2-7; a possible D gene is TRBD2 (6 bases). The germline V gene encodes CDR1 MNHEY and CDR2 SVGAGI. The CDR3 is 15 residues long. V was trimmed by 6 bases and J by 0 bases, leaving 15 bases between them. The CDR3 DNA reads as TGTGCCAGCAGACCAGCCCCGGGGGACTCCTACGAGCAGTACTTC. Its translation: CASRPAPGDSYEQYF.

The chain joins TRBV19 to TRBJ1-2; possibly TRBD1 for D (5 bases). Trimming removed 11 bases at V and 0 bases at J, with 16 bases between. CDR3 length equals 14 residues. Germline-derived CDR1 and CDR2 are LNHDA and SQIVND (reference sequence). CDR3 bases: TGTGCCGTTAGGGGACGTTCTCCTAACTATGGCTACACCTTC. Its protein is CAVRGRSPNYGYTF.